The 27 T cell receptor beta chains presented below share a single source sample, sequenced in a study of blood T cell repertoires in COVID-19. The data were produced by immunoSEQ multiplex PCR, yet TCRdb's version contains in-frame clones alone and is incomplete. The sample records 100,000 or so clones, 80% to 90% being singletons. The sequencing sample was made of peripheral blood. The receptors derive from a man aged 60 to 69 with acute or convalescent COVID-19.

The rearrangement joins TRBV20-1 to TRBJ1-2; 8 bases match TRBD1. CDR3 length: 14 amino acids. CDR1 and CDR2 (germline): DFQATT, SNEGSKA (reference sequence). V lost 3 bases and J lost 0; bases outside the gene matches: 3. The CDR3 loop is CSASEGQANYGYTF. CDR3 DNA sequence: TGCAGTGCTAGTGAGGGACAGGCTAACTATGGCTACACCTTC.

The chain recombines TRBV5-1 with TRBJ1-2; 10 bases align to TRBD1. The V gene end was trimmed by 4 bases and the J gene end by 7 bases; junction bases not matched to a gene: 1. The CDR3 totals 12 residues. Germline loops: CDR1 SGHRS, CDR2 YFSETQ. As DNA, the CDR3 is TGCGCCAGCAGCAGGGACAGGGGTGGCTACACCTTC. It yields the protein CASSRDRGGYTF.

In this sample, this clone turned up once. In nucleotides, the CDR3 is TGTGCCAGCGCTAGCGGGACAGTGGAGCAGTACTTC. Translating gives CASASGTVEQYF. The rearrangement links TRBV28 to TRBJ2-7; TRBD2 matches 9 bases. Trimming at V came to 8 bases and at J to 7 bases, leaving 6 bases not matched to a gene. This CDR3 region has 12 residues. Germline V CDR1 and CDR2: MDHEN, SYDVKM. The full variable domain, completed using reference TRBV28 and TRBJ2-7, is DVKVTQSSRYLVKRTGEKVFLECVQDMDHENMFWYRQDPGLGLRLIYFSYDVKMKEKGDIPEGYSVSREKKERFSLILESASTNQTSMYLCASASGTVEQYFGPGTRLTVT.

V is TRBV5-1 and J is TRBJ2-5; maybe TRBD1 (6 bases). Germline V CDR1 and CDR2: SGHRS, YFSETQ. The CDR3 has 15 amino acids. Between the trimmed V and J ends, which lost 3 bases and 0 bases, there was a span of 12 bases. The CDR3 protein is CASSYQQGDQETQYF. CDR3 DNA sequence: TGCGCCAGCAGCTACCAACAGGGAGACCAAGAGACCCAGTACTTC.

As DNA, the CDR3 is TGTGCCAGCAGCCGACATAGCGGGGACAATGAGCAGTTCTTC. It is translated as CASSRHSGDNEQFF. This sequence joins TRBV3-1 (or the pseudogene TRBV3-2) and TRBJ2-1, with 8 bases fitting TRBD2. Germline CDR1 and CDR2: LGHDT and YNNKEL (reference sequence). The CDR3 has 14 amino acids. The junction had 4 bases not matched to a gene; V was cut back by 4 bases and J by 5 bases.

The chain has TRBV18 and TRBJ1-1; perhaps TRBD1 as D (6 bases). Germline-derived CDR1 and CDR2 are KGHSH and LQKENI. V was cut by 3 bases and J by 4 bases, with 24 bases left in between. This CDR3 spans 18 amino acids. The CDR3 reads CASSPSLGGAGLFTEAFF. CDR3 nucleotide sequence: TGTGCCAGCTCACCTTCCCTCGGGGGGGCCGGACTGTTCACTGAAGCTTTCTTT.

This clone was counted between two and nine times. V is TRBV18 and J is TRBJ2-2, with a weak D call TRBD1 (5 bases). V lost 6 bases to trimming and J lost 0 bases, with 14 bases between them. Germline values: CDR1 KGHSH, CDR2 LQKENI. This CDR3 comprises 16 residues. CDR3 loop: CASSRTSPANTGELFF. The CDR3 nucleotides read TGTGCCAGCTCTCGGACATCCCCCGCGAACACCGGGGAGCTGTTTTTT. The full variable domain, its missing parts supplied by reference TRBV18 and TRBJ2-2, is NAGVMQNPRHLVRRRGQEARLRCSPMKGHSHVYWYRQLPEEGLKFMVYLQKENIIDESGMPKERFSAEFPKEGPSILRIQQVVRGDSAAYFCASSRTSPANTGELFFGEGSRLTVL.

This chain connects TRBV6-1 to TRBJ2-2; TRBD2 is a possible D gene (5 bases). The CDR3 consists of 15 residues. Germline V gene lookup returns CDR1 MNHNS and CDR2 SASEGT. V lost 3 bases and J lost 5, with 13 bases in between. CDR3 loop: CASSDLRRGTGELFF. CDR3 DNA sequence: TGTGCCAGCAGTGATTTGCGCCGGGGTACCGGGGAGCTGTTTTTT.

V and J are TRBV11-2 and TRBJ2-5; the match to TRBD2 covers 7 bases. Germline CDR1 and CDR2: SGHAT and FQNNGV. V shed 5 bases, J shed 1 base, and the junction held 4 bases outside the gene matches. The CDR3 extends over 14 amino acids. For the CDR3, the DNA is TGTGCCAGCAGCACTTGGACTAGCCAAGAGACCCAGTACTTC. Amino acid sequence: CASSTWTSQETQYF.

The chain employs TRBV7-2 and TRBJ1-2, with 8 bases fitting TRBD1. J lost 4 bases, V lost 5 bases, and 9 bases had no gene match. This CDR3 has 15 residues. From germline, CDR1 is SGHTA and CDR2 FQGNSA. The DNA of the CDR3 is TGTGCCAGCAGCGAAAGGACAGGGAACTTCTATGGCTACACCTTC. This gives the protein CASSERTGNFYGYTF.

The chain combines TRBV15 with TRBJ2-5; 8 bases line up with TRBD2. CDR1 LNHNV and CDR2 YYDKDF come from the germline V gene (reference sequence). The CDR3 covers 15 residues. V dropped 3 bases and J dropped 1; count of bases not matched to a gene: 4. This CDR3 reads CATSRGGGRQETQYF. The CDR3 coding sequence is TGTGCCACCAGCAGGGGCGGGGGGCGCCAAGAGACCCAGTACTTC.

The CDR3 is CASSLGQGHTEAFF. The DNA for the CDR3 is TGCGCCAGCAGTTTAGGACAGGGACATACTGAAGCTTTCTTT. V and J are TRBV10-1 and TRBJ1-1; 8 positions match TRBD1. The junction had 7 bases not matched to a gene; V was cut back by 5 bases and J by 5 bases. This CDR3 region has 14 residues. Germline lookup yields CDR1 WNHNN and CDR2 SYGVQD (reference sequence).

The chain carries TRBV30 and TRBJ1-1; 10 positions match TRBD1. Germline CDR1 reads GTSNPN; CDR2 reads SVGIG (reference sequence). V lost 8 bases and J lost 4; bases outside the gene matches: 10. The CDR3 covers 14 residues. DNA for the CDR3: TGTGCCACTTGGACAGGGGGGGGGAGCACTGAAGCTTTCTTT. Protein sequence: CATWTGGGSTEAFF.

The chain employs TRBV9 and TRBJ2-7; D is perhaps TRBD1 (6 bases). Germline loops: CDR1 SGDLS, CDR2 YYNGEE. CDR3 size: 14 residues. V gave up 0 bases and J gave up 4 bases, with 11 bases separating them. CDR3 sequence: CASSVEAGEYEQYF. CDR3 nucleotide sequence: TGTGCCAGCAGCGTAGAGGCAGGGGAGTACGAGCAGTACTTC.

The chain employs TRBV5-1 and TRBJ2-1; possible D gene TRBD1, 6 bases. With 4 bases removed from V and 8 bases from J, the gap between germline ends came to 13 bases. Germline V gives CDR1 SGHRS, CDR2 YFSETQ. CDR3 length: 13 residues. CDR3 amino acids: CASSRYRVDEQFF. CDR3 bases: TGCGCCAGCAGCCGTTACAGGGTCGATGAGCAGTTCTTC.

The J gene is TRBJ1-4, the V gene TRBV5-8, with TRBD1 as a possible D gene (6 bases). With 4 bases removed from V and 3 bases from J, the gap between germline ends came to 13 bases. Germline CDR1 SGHTS, CDR2 YDEGEE. The CDR3 consists of 15 residues. This chain's CDR3 is CASSAYRVANEKLFF. The CDR3 DNA reads as TGTGCCAGCAGCGCCTACAGGGTCGCTAATGAAAAACTGTTTTTT.

The V gene is TRBV5-1, the J gene TRBJ2-3; 8 bases map to TRBD1. Trimming took 4 bases from V and 5 from J; bases not matched to a gene: 3. Germline V CDR1 and CDR2: SGHRS, YFSETQ. There are 13 residues in the CDR3. CDR3 sequence reads: CASSPGTGDTQYF. The CDR3 coding sequence is TGCGCCAGCAGCCCTGGGACAGGAGATACGCAGTATTTT.

The chain joins TRBV3-1 (or the pseudogene TRBV3-2) to TRBJ2-1; 10 bases fit TRBD2. The ends lost 0 bases at V and 3 bases at J; junction bases unmatched: 8. The CDR3 is 18 residues long. Germline V lookup: CDR1 LGHDT, CDR2 YNNKEL (reference sequence). This CDR3 is CASSQELAGDENYNEQFF. In nucleotides, the CDR3 is TGTGCCAGCAGCCAAGAGCTAGCGGGAGACGAAAACTACAATGAGCAGTTCTTC.

The gene calls are TRBV7-9 and TRBJ1-2; D is perhaps TRBD1 (5 bases). Germline V gene sequence: CDR1 SEHNR, CDR2 FQNEAQ (reference sequence). CDR3 length: 15 amino acids. Trimming took 6 bases from V and 7 from J, leaving 21 bases between them. CDR3 DNA sequence: TGTGCCAGCAGTACCGGGGGTCCCAGACCGCGTGGCTACACCTTC. It yields the protein CASSTGGPRPRGYTF.

The table lists this clone with a few counts. The V and J genes are TRBV4-3 and TRBJ2-2; D gene ambiguous. CDR3 length: 15 residues. Germline V gene sequence: CDR1 LGHNA, CDR2 YSLEER. V lost 0 bases and J 4 bases, leaving 9 bases between the germline ends. This chain's CDR3 is CASSQESSGTGELFF. The CDR3 DNA is TGCGCCAGCAGCCAAGAGTCGTCAGGCACCGGGGAGCTGTTTTTT.

This clone appeared a single time. The CDR3 sequence is CASSHTIGGANTQYF. The CDR3 bases are TGTGCCAGCAGCCATACAATTGGGGGCGCGAATACGCAGTATTTT. This chain uses TRBV7-2 with TRBJ2-3; the D gene is possibly TRBD1 (6 bases). The CDR3 has 15 amino acids. Trimming shortened V by 5 bases and J by 7 bases, and 19 bases separated the two germline ends. In germline, CDR1 is SGHTA, CDR2 FQGNSA.

The chain recombines TRBV10-1 with TRBJ2-2, with 8 bases fitting TRBD1. The CDR3 loop spans 15 amino acids. With V trimmed by 3 bases and J by 1 base, 1 base remained unmatched. Germline V gene lookup returns CDR1 WNHNN and CDR2 SYGVQD (reference sequence). The CDR3 region has the DNA TGCGCCAGCAGTGAAGGACAGGGGAACACCGGGGAGCTGTTTTTT. It specifies CASSEGQGNTGELFF.

The rearrangement joins TRBV9 to TRBJ2-1; 9 bases map to TRBD2. Trimming took 1 base from V and 9 from J; bases not matched to a gene: 8. Germline values: CDR1 SGDLS, CDR2 YYNGEE. The CDR3 extends over 15 amino acids. CDR3 DNA sequence: TGTGCCAGCAGCGTATCCGGGACTAGCTGGTCTGAGCAGTTCTTC. As protein: CASSVSGTSWSEQFF.

This chain joins TRBV7-2 and TRBJ2-1; TRBD2 agrees at 10 bases. J gave up 3 bases and V 4 bases, and 3 bases lay outside the gene matches. Germline V CDR1 and CDR2: SGHTA, FQGNSA. The CDR3 covers 15 residues. As DNA, the CDR3 is TGTGCCAGCAGCTCCTCTAGCGGGAGCTACAATGAGCAGTTCTTC. This translates into CASSSSSGSYNEQFF.

The J gene is TRBJ1-5, the V gene TRBV4-1; 10 nucleotides align to TRBD1. CDR3 size: 17 residues. V dropped 1 base and J dropped 1; count of bases not matched to a gene: 4. Germline V gene data show CDR1 as MGHRA and CDR2 as YSYEKL. CDR3 DNA: TGCGCCAGCAGCCAAGTGGGACAGGGGATGAGCAATCAGCCCCAGCATTTT. As protein: CASSQVGQGMSNQPQHF.

The V call is TRBV5-1, the J call TRBJ2-2, with D unclear. CDR3 length: 12 amino acids. CDR1 and CDR2 (germline): SGHRS, YFSETQ. V was clipped by 1 base and J by 7 bases, with 5 bases between them. CDR3 sequence: CASSLSGGELFF. The CDR3, as DNA: TGCGCCAGCAGCTTGTCGGGCGGGGAGCTGTTTTTT.

The chain recombines TRBV6-2 or TRBV6-3 with TRBJ1-4; unclear D gene. Germline V CDR1 and CDR2: MNHEY, SVGEGT. This CDR3 is 11 amino acids long. The V and J ends lost 6 bases and 7 bases respectively, with 6 bases between them. The CDR3 is CASSNLEKLFF. The DNA of the CDR3 is TGTGCCAGCAGCAATCTTGAAAAACTGTTTTTT.